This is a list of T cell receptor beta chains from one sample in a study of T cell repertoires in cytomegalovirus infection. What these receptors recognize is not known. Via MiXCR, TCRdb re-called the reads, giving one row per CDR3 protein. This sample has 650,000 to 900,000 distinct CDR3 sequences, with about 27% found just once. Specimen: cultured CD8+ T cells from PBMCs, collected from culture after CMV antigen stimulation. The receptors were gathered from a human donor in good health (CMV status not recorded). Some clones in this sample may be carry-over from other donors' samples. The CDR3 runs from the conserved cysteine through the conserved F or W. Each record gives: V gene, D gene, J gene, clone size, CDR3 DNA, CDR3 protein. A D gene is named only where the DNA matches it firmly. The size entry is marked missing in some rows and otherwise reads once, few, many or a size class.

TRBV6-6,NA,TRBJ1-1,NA,TGTGCCAGCACCGCCGGAGGGGGGCTGAGCGCTTTCTTT,CASTAGGGLSAFF
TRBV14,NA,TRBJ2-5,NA,TGTGCCAGCAGCGTCGGGACTTGGGAGACCCAGTACTTC,CASSVGTWETQYF
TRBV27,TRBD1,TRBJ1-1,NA,TGTGCCAGCAGCTCGGGACAGGGCCTTTACACTGAAGCTTTCTTT,CASSSGQGLYTEAFF
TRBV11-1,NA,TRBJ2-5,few,TGTGCCAGCAGCTTAGTCTCAGTCGTGGCAGAGACCCAGTACTTC,CASSLVSVVAETQYF
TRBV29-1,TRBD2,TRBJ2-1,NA,TGCAGCGTTGGACAACTAGCGGGGGCCTACAATGAGCAGTTCTTC,CSVGQLAGAYNEQFF
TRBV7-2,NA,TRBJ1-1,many,TGTGCCAGCAGCCCGGAGCTGAACACTGAAGCTTTCTTT,CASSPELNTEAFF
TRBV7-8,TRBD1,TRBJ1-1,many,TGTGCCAGCAGCCCCAGGGGGGCCGCGGGCACTGAAGCTTTCTTT,CASSPRGAAGTEAFF
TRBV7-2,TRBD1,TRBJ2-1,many,TGTGCCAGCAGGGGGGACAGCTCCTACAATGAGCAGTTCTTC,CASRGDSSYNEQFF
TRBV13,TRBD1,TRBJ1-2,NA,TGTGCCAGCAGCCACATTGGGGACAGGGAATATGGCTACACCTTC,CASSHIGDREYGYTF
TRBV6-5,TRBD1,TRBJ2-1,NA,TGTGCCAGCAGCCAGACCAGGGACAGCCCCCAGTCAGTGGAGCAGTTCTTC,CASSQTRDSPQSVEQFF
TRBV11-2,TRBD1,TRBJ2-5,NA,TGTGCCAGCAGCTTGACAGGGGGATCATCGGAGACCCAGTACTTC,CASSLTGGSSETQYF
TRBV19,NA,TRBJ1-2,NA,TGTGCCAGTTGGGACGGCCCCTATGGCTACACCTTC,CASWDGPYGYTF
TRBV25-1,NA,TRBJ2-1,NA,TGTGCCACCAGGGGGGTTTGGGATGAGCAGTTCTTC,CATRGVWDEQFF
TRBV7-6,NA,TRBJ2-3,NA,TGTGCCAGCAGCTTAGCGGGGGGGCCCCCAGATACGCAGTATTTT,CASSLAGGPPDTQYF
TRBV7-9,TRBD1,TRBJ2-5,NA,TGTGCCAGCAGCCCGTCCCAAGACAGGGGGAGAGAGACCCAGTACTTC,CASSPSQDRGRETQYF
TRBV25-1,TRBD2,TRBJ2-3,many,TGTGCCAGCAGTGGCCCCATTTCCGGGGGGGCAACAGATACGCAGTATTTT,CASSGPISGGATDTQYF
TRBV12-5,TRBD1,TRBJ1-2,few,TGTGCTAGTGCCGCCGACAGGGGAATGGATGGCTACACCTTC,CASAADRGMDGYTF
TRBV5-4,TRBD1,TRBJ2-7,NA,TGTGCCAGCAGGAGAACCGGGACAGGGCTTCACGAGCAGTACTTC,CASRRTGTGLHEQYF
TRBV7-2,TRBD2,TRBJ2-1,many,TGTGCCAGCAGCTTCTTCCCGGGGGGATACAATGAGCAGTTCTTC,CASSFFPGGYNEQFF
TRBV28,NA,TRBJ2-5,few,TGTGCCAGCAGTCCATGGTTTTCGGAGTACCAAGAGACCCAGTACTTC,CASSPWFSEYQETQYF
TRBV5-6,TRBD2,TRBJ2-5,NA,TGTGCCAGCCCCTTACCAGGGCGACATGGGAGGGAGTACCAAGAGACCCAGTACTTC,CASPLPGRHGREYQETQYF
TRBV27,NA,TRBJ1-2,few,TGTGCCAGCAGTTTAAGGGCGCGGGCATTGAATGGCTACACCTTC,CASSLRARALNGYTF
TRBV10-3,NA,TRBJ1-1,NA,TGTGCCATCAGTGAGTCGAAGGGCAGTGAAGCTTTCTTT,CAISESKGSEAFF
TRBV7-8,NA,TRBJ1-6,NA,TGTGCCAGCAGCTTAGACTCGAGAAATAATTCACCCCTCCACTTT,CASSLDSRNNSPLHF
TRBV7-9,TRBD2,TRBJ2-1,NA,TGTGCCAGCAGCCATTCTAGCGGGGGACTAAATGAGCAGTTCTTC,CASSHSSGGLNEQFF
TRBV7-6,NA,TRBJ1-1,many,TGTGCCAGCAGCTTAGCGGTGGGGGGAGAGGCTGAAGCTTTCTTT,CASSLAVGGEAEAFF
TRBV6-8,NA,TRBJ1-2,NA,TGTGCCAGCAGTTACTCTGGGGAGACTAACTATGGCTACACCTTC,CASSYSGETNYGYTF
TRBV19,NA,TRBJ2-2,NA,TGTGCCAGTCGGGGCCCCGCCCCCCCCGGGGAGCTGTTTTTT,CASRGPAPPGELFF
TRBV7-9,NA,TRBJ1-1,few,TGTGCCAGCAGTCCCCGAGGAGCTTTCTTT,CASSPRGAFF
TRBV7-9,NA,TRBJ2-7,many,TGTGCCAGCAGCTTATACCCTCAACCCCCATATTCCTACGAGCAGTACTTC,CASSLYPQPPYSYEQYF
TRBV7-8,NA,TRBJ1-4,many,TGTGCCAGCAGCACCCCCCTGGACAGAATTAATGAAAAACTGTTTTTT,CASSTPLDRINEKLFF
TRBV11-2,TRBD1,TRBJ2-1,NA,TGTGCCAGCAGACCCCGCGGCAGGGGGCTTGAGCAGTTCTTC,CASRPRGRGLEQFF
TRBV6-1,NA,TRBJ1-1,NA,TGTGCCAGCAGTGAAAATTTGGGCAGGAACACTGAAGCTTTCTTT,CASSENLGRNTEAFF
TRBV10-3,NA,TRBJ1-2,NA,TGTGCCATCGGGGGATCTAAGGGAGACACCTTC,CAIGGSKGDTF
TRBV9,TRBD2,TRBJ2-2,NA,TGTGCCAGCAGCGGTCCGATCCAGCGGGGCACCGGGGAGCTGTTTTTT,CASSGPIQRGTGELFF
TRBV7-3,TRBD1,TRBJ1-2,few,TGTGCCAGCAGCTTTCCGGGACAGGGGCACTATGGCTACACCTTC,CASSFPGQGHYGYTF
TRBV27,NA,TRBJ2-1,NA,TGTGCCAGCAGTTTACAGACGGTCAGCGGTTCCTACAATGAGCAGTTCTTC,CASSLQTVSGSYNEQFF